These 22 T cell receptor beta chains were all obtained from the same sample, sequenced in a study of cytomegalovirus exposure and HLA in healthy donors. Assay: immunoSEQ multiplex PCR; the TCRdb copy retains only in-frame clones and omits some. The table has about 64,000 clones, about 95% seen once; the top ten hold approximately 6%. The sample taken for sequencing was PBMCs. All receptors derive from a woman aged 18-35 years in good health and CMV-seropositive.

The J gene is TRBJ1-5, the V gene TRBV6-1, with D unresolved. Trimming shortened V by 6 bases and J by 7 bases, and 19 bases separated the two germline ends. Germline CDR1 is MNHNS and CDR2 is SASEGT. The CDR3 runs 15 residues. The CDR3 sequence is CASRQETATVQPQHF. The CDR3 coding sequence is TGTGCCAGCAGACAAGAGACTGCTACGGTCCAGCCCCAGCATTTT.

V and J are TRBV23-1 and TRBJ1-2; D remains unclear. TRBV23-1 is annotated as an ORF whose role is uncertain. V lost 6 bases and J lost 4, with 12 bases in between. The CDR3 has 13 residues. CDR3 coding DNA: TGCGCCAGCAGCCGAGGAAAAATCTATGGCTACACCTTC. Its protein is CASSRGKIYGYTF.

This clone has only one observation. The chain carries TRBV18 and TRBJ1-6; perhaps TRBD1 as D (6 bases). V was clipped by 3 bases and J by 8 bases, with 14 bases between them. This CDR3 comprises 15 residues. Looked up from germline, CDR1 is KGHSH and CDR2 is LQKENI. This chain's CDR3 is CASSPFTGKDSPLHF. Written as DNA, the CDR3 is TGTGCCAGCTCACCTTTTACAGGGAAGGATTCACCCCTCCACTTT.

This chain links TRBV10-1 with TRBJ2-7; the D is unclear. Germline V gene lookup returns CDR1 WNHNN and CDR2 SYGVQD (reference sequence). Trimming took 3 bases from V and 0 from J, leaving 12 bases between them. The CDR3 is 15 amino acids. This CDR3 reads CASSDPGSGSYEQYF. The CDR3 nucleotides are TGCGCCAGCAGTGACCCAGGCTCTGGCTCCTACGAGCAGTACTTC.

The CDR3 is CASSLAGKVYEQYF. The CDR3 DNA follows: TGTGCCAGCAGCTTAGCCGGGAAGGTCTACGAGCAGTACTTC. V is TRBV7-8 and J is TRBJ2-7, with a weak D call TRBD2 (5 bases). CDR1 and CDR2 from the germline V gene are SGHVS and FQNEAQ. The V end was cut by 0 bases, the J end by 3 bases, with 9 bases between. The CDR3 covers 14 residues. The whole variable domain, filled in from reference TRBV7-8 and TRBJ2-7, reads GAGVSQSPRYKVAKRGQDVALRCDPISGHVSLFWYQQALGQGPEFLTYFQNEAQLDKSGLPSDRFFAERPEGSVSTLKIQRTQQEDSAVYLCASSLAGKVYEQYFGPGTRLTVT.

In DNA, the CDR3 is TGTGCCAGCAGCTTATTCCCGGGACAGGGGGGGAAAGGTTCACCCCTCCACTTT. Its protein is CASSLFPGQGGKGSPLHF. The chain has TRBV5-5 and TRBJ1-6, with TRBD1 matching over 11 bases. J gave up 9 bases and V 2 bases, and 13 bases lay outside the gene matches. The CDR3 has 18 amino acids. Per the germline V gene, CDR1 is SGHKS and CDR2 is YYEKEE (reference sequence).

V usage is TRBV6-1 and J usage is TRBJ2-7, with D tentatively TRBD2 (5 bases). V shed 0 bases and J shed 7 bases, with 10 bases lying between them. Germline V gives CDR1 MNHNS, CDR2 SASEGT. CDR3 length: 13 amino acids. CDR3 coding DNA: TGTGCCAGCAGTGAAGCGCGGGTTAGGGAGCAGTACTTC. It codes for CASSEARVREQYF.

The chain recombines TRBV5-1 with TRBJ2-3; D may be TRBD2 (6 bases). V gave up 5 bases and J gave up 14 bases, with 18 bases separating them. Germline V gene sequence: CDR1 SGHRS, CDR2 YFSETQ. The CDR3 is made up of 12 amino acids. The CDR3 is CASRYLEGFLYF. The CDR3 DNA sequence: TGCGCCAGCAGATACCTGGAGGGGTTCTTGTATTTT.

The chain employs TRBV19 and TRBJ2-7, with 8 bases aligning to TRBD1. V dropped 5 bases and J dropped 4; count of bases not matched to a gene: 7. The CDR3 length is 14 residues. CDR1 LNHDA and CDR2 SQIVND come from the germline V gene (reference sequence). CDR3 DNA sequence: TGTGCCAGTAGTTTGGGACAGGTGGGGTACGAGCAGTACTTC. As protein: CASSLGQVGYEQYF. The whole variable domain, filled in from reference TRBV19 and TRBJ2-7, reads DGGITQSPKYLFRKEGQNVTLSCEQNLNHDAMYWYRQDPGQGLRLIYYSQIVNDFQKGDIAEGYSVSREKKESFPLTVTSAQKNPTAFYLCASSLGQVGYEQYFGPGTRLTVT.

The gene calls are TRBV5-6 and TRBJ1-2; D is uncertain. V lost 0 bases to trimming and J lost 4 bases, with 10 bases between them. The CDR3 covers 14 residues. The germline gives CDR1 SGHDT, CDR2 YYEEEE. The CDR3 DNA is TGTGCCAGCAGCTTGGGAACAGACGCCTATGGCTACACCTTC. Protein product: CASSLGTDAYGYTF.

CDR3 sequence: CASSVRLTAKYEQYF. DNA for the CDR3: TGCGCCAGCAGCGTCAGACTGACAGCCAAGTACGAGCAGTACTTC. The chain links TRBV5-1 to TRBJ2-7, with a possible D match to TRBD1 (5 bases). This CDR3 contains 15 residues. Trimming shortened V by 4 bases and J by 4 bases, and 18 bases separated the two germline ends. Per the germline V gene, CDR1 is SGHRS and CDR2 is YFSETQ.

This clone was counted once. The rearrangement uses TRBV18 and TRBJ2-1; TRBD2 matches at 8 bases. V was pared by 1 base and J by 5 bases, with 1 base of the junction left unmatched. The CDR3 sequence is 14 residues long. Germline values: CDR1 KGHSH, CDR2 LQKENI. The CDR3 spells CASSPLAGHNEQFF. CDR3 DNA sequence: TGTGCCAGCTCACCACTAGCGGGACACAATGAGCAGTTCTTC. The whole variable domain, remainder taken from reference TRBV18 and TRBJ2-1, is NAGVMQNPRHLVRRRGQEARLRCSPMKGHSHVYWYRQLPEEGLKFMVYLQKENIIDESGMPKERFSAEFPKEGPSILRIQQVVRGDSAAYFCASSPLAGHNEQFFGPGTRLTVL.

The V gene is TRBV5-4, the J gene TRBJ1-3, with D hard to call. Trimming cost V 4 bases and J 0 bases, with 17 bases left between them. The germline V gene has CDR1 SGHNT and CDR2 YYREEE (reference sequence). The CDR3 has 17 residues. The CDR3 region has the DNA TGTGCCAGCAGCGCGACATTTCTCACCCTCTCTGGAAACACCATATATTTT. It specifies CASSATFLTLSGNTIYF.

The genes are TRBV5-6 and TRBJ1-6; D is uncertain. The CDR3 runs to 14 residues. V lost 2 bases and J 8 bases, leaving 11 bases between the germline ends. The germline V gene encodes CDR1 SGHDT and CDR2 YYEEEE. For the CDR3, the DNA is TGTGCCAGCAGCTTATGGGCCACCTATTCACCCCTCCACTTT. It translates to CASSLWATYSPLHF. Filled out from reference TRBV5-6 and TRBJ1-6, the complete variable domain reads DAGVTQSPTHLIKTRGQQVTLRCSPKSGHDTVSWYQQALGQGPQFIFQYYEEEERQRGNFPDRFSGHQFPNYSSELNVNALLLGDSALYLCASSLWATYSPLHFGNGTRLTVT.

The V gene is TRBV9, the J gene TRBJ1-2, with 9 bases identical to TRBD1. CDR1 is SGDLS and CDR2 is YYNGEE in the germline V gene. The length of the CDR3 is 16 residues. V shed 4 bases, J shed 6 bases, and the junction held 13 bases outside the gene matches. The CDR3 reads CASSPLLLDRGHGYTF. CDR3 DNA: TGTGCCAGCAGCCCACTCCTATTGGACAGGGGCCATGGCTACACCTTC.

This chain joins TRBV5-8 and TRBJ2-7; 9 nucleotides match TRBD1. This CDR3 comprises 13 residues. Germline loops: CDR1 SGHTS, CDR2 YDEGEE. With 5 bases clipped from V and 6 bases from J, the junction kept 6 bases outside the gene matches. The CDR3 spells CASRRTGASEQYF. Here the CDR3 DNA reads TGTGCCAGCAGAAGGACAGGGGCGAGCGAGCAGTACTTC.

This chain joins TRBV28 and TRBJ2-1; TRBD2 matches at 8 bases. The V gene's germline CDR1 is MDHEN and CDR2 SYDVKM. This CDR3 has 15 residues. The V and J ends lost 3 bases and 14 bases, in that order; junction bases with no gene match: 15. CDR3 bases: TGTGCCAGCAGTTTGAGCGGCGGGGGCCCGGGGGGGGAGTTCTTC. Its translation is CASSLSGGGPGGEFF. Full variable domain (missing parts from reference TRBV28 and TRBJ2-1): DVKVTQSSRYLVKRTGEKVFLECVQDMDHENMFWYRQDPGLGLRLIYFSYDVKMKEKGDIPEGYSVSREKKERFSLILESASTNQTSMYLCASSLSGGGPGGEFFGPGTRLTVL.

The V gene is TRBV6-5, the J gene TRBJ2-3; 10 bases align to TRBD2. The CDR3 runs 15 residues. V lost 9 bases and J lost 0; bases outside the gene matches: 6. CDR1 and CDR2 from the germline V gene are MNHEY and SVGAGI. The CDR3 region is CARPRTSGSTDTQYF. CDR3 DNA: TGTGCCAGGCCTCGGACTAGCGGAAGCACAGATACGCAGTATTTT.

The genes are TRBV30 and TRBJ2-3; no clear D gene. The V end lost 1 base, the J end lost 3 bases, and 11 bases lay between the germline ends. This CDR3 comprises 14 residues. Germline CDR1 reads GTSNPN; CDR2 reads SVGIG (reference sequence). CDR3 sequence: CAWSDSGATDTQYF. Written as DNA, the CDR3 is TGTGCCTGGAGTGATTCGGGTGCAACAGATACGCAGTATTTT.

Only a few counts were recorded for this clone. This chain joins TRBV9 and TRBJ2-1; unclear D gene. V shed 1 base and J shed 2 bases, with 10 bases lying between them. The CDR3 consists of 15 residues. CDR1 SGDLS and CDR2 YYNGEE come from the germline V gene. The DNA for the CDR3 is TGTGCCAGCAGCGTACAGGCTGGTCCCTACAATGAGCAGTTCTTC. Translating gives CASSVQAGPYNEQFF. Drawing the rest from reference TRBV9 and TRBJ2-1, the complete variable domain is DSGVTQTPKHLITATGQRVTLRCSPRSGDLSVYWYQQSLDQGLQFLIQYYNGEERAKGNILERFSAQQFPDLHSELNLSSLELGDSALYFCASSVQAGPYNEQFFGPGTRLTVL.

This sequence joins TRBV28 and TRBJ2-2, with TRBD2 matching over 7 bases. J was trimmed by 5 bases and V by 3 bases; bases with no gene match: 6. The germline gives CDR1 MDHEN, CDR2 SYDVKM. The CDR3 extends over 15 amino acids. The DNA of the CDR3 is TGTGCCAGCAGTTTGGGGCTAGCGGCTACCGGGGAGCTGTTTTTT. Its translation is CASSLGLAATGELFF.

The genes are TRBV4-2 and TRBJ2-3; the D is unclear. V was pared by 0 bases and J by 2 bases, with 9 bases between. Germline values: CDR1 LGHNA, CDR2 YNFKEQ. CDR3 size: 15 residues. CDR3 nucleotides: TGTGCCAGCAGCCAAGATCGAACTAACACAGATACGCAGTATTTT. Translated, it gives CASSQDRTNTDTQYF.